The T cell receptor beta chain described here comes from a study of T cells after yellow fever vaccination. About the study: Any fraction with a low cell number was prepared using SMART-Seq v4 Ultra Low Input.

Germline V CDR1 and CDR2: KGHSH, LQKENI. The CDR3 is 14 amino acids. MiXCR was run by TCRdb on the 5' RACE reads, yielding one entry per CDR3 protein. The sample includes fewer than 500,000 distinct CDR3 sequences, around a sixth of them seen just once. To note about this clonotype: Compared with germline, one end of the junction differs, possibly owing to a read error.

The sequence was collected from a man aged 18 to 30 who received the YFV17D yellow fever vaccine. Specimen: PBMCs, collected before the yellow fever booster vaccination. This chain joins TRBV18 and TRBJ1-6, with D uncertain. This CDR3 reads CASSPPGRDSPLHF. DNA of the CDR3: TGTGCCAGCTCGCCACCCGGAAGGGATTCACCCCTCCACTTT.